The present T cell receptor (beta chain) was sequenced within a study of sequential checkpoint blockade in melanoma. About the research overall: TCRbeta immunosequencing was performed on DNA from 75 to 95 pretreatment melanoma tumor samples. General study results and limits: About 30 times likelier clinical benefit followed increased tumor T-cell fraction and clonality. Response in arm A was associated with pretreatment TIL clonality.

Described treatment: randomized to nivolumab then ipilimumab (arm A) or the reverse (arm B). Worth noting for this clone: Its antigen is undetermined.

Libraries were prepared by immunoSEQ multiplex PCR; TCRdb keeps only in-frame clonotypes and omits some of them. The data show 13,000 or so clones, around a fifth seen once. From germline, CDR1 is MNHGY and CDR2 SAAAGT. The V segment lost 2 bases and the J segment 3 bases; nucleotides outside the gene matches: 6. CDR3 length equals 15 residues. The sequenced sample was tumor tissue (inferred from file names), obtained from a patient given nivolumab and ipilimumab in sequence. J is TRBJ1-1 and V is TRBV6-8; 7 bases are shared with TRBD1. This sequence originates from a human donor with melanoma. The CDR3 DNA sequence: TGTGCCAGCAGTTACGAGAGCAGGGGGGACACTGAAGCTTTCTTT. This encodes CASSYESRGDTEAFF.